This T cell receptor (beta chain) emerged from a study of T cell responses to AZD1222 COVID-19 vaccine. The V gene lost 0 bases and the J gene lost 3 bases, with 9 bases spanning the gap. The V gene's germline CDR1 is SGDLS and CDR2 YYNGEE. The CDR3 consists of 15 residues. This clone has only one observation. Its cognate antigen is unknown. Libraries were prepared by immunoSEQ multiplex PCR; TCRdb keeps only in-frame clonotypes and omits some of them. Of tens of thousands of clones listed, 90% to 95% are singletons. The study, taken as a whole, reports: Only a handful of AZD1222 recipients, five to seven in all, had baseline seropositivity. Spike-specific TCR depth and breadth grew after two AZD1222 doses.

The sample consisted of peripheral blood, taken on day 0 of AZD1222 vaccination. The TCR sequence derives from an adult in good health. The chain uses TRBV9 and TRBJ1-4; possible D gene TRBD1, 5 bases. The CDR3 sequence is CASSVGQGANEKLFF. Here the CDR3 DNA reads TGTGCCAGCAGCGTAGGTCAGGGCGCTAATGAAAAACTGTTTTTT.